This T cell receptor (beta chain) was identified during a study of cytomegalovirus exposure and HLA in healthy donors. Both 60 Vbeta primers and 13 Jbeta primers went into the PCR. The protocol was immunoSEQ multiplex PCR, while the TCRdb copy is restricted to in-frame clones and leaves out a portion. The sample lists approximately 150,000 clones, over 70% occurring once. This clone was detected only a few times. This sequence originates from a man between 45 and 60 years old in good health and CMV-seropositive. Sequencing was done on a sample of PBMCs.

CDR3 nucleotides: TGTGCCAGCAGTCTGACAGGGGACTATGGCTACACCTTC. Residues: CASSLTGDYGYTF. The J gene is TRBJ1-2, the V gene TRBV27, with 8 bases fitting TRBD1. V gave up 5 bases and J gave up 3 bases; unmatched junction bases: 2. CDR1 is MNHEY and CDR2 is SMNVEV in the germline V gene (reference sequence). The CDR3 sequence is 13 residues long.